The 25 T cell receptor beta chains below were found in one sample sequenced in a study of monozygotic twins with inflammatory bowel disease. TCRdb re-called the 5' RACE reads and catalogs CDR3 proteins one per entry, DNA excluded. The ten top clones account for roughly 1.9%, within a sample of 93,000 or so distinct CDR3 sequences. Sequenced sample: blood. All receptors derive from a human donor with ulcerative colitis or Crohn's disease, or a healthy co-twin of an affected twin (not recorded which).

The CDR3 protein is CASSFGGDTQYF. This chain connects TRBV11-2 to TRBJ2-3; TCRdb's D call, TRBD1, is unchecked because there is no DNA. The V gene's germline CDR1 is SGHAT and CDR2 FQNNGV. This CDR3 region has 12 residues.

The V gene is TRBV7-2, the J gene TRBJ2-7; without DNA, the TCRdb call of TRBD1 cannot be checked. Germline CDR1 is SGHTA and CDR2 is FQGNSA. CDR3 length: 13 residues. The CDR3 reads CASSTQQGYEQYF.

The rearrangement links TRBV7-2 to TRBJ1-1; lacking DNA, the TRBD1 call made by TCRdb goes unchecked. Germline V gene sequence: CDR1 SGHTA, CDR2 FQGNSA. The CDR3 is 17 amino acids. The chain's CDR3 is CASSLTMSWMMNTEAFF.

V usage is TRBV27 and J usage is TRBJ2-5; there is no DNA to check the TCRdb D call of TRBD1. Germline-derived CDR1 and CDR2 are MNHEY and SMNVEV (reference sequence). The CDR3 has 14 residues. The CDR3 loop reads CASSSQGAGETQYF.

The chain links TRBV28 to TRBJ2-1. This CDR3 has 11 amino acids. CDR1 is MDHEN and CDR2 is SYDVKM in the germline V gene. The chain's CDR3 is CASSLYNGQFF.

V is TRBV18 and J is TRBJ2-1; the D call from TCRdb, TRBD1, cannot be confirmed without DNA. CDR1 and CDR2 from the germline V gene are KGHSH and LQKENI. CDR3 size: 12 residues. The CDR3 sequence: CASSPSRNEQFF.

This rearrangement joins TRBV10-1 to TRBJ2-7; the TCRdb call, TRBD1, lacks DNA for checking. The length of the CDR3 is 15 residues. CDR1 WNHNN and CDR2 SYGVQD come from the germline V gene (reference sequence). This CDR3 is CASQLPGQGRHEQYF.

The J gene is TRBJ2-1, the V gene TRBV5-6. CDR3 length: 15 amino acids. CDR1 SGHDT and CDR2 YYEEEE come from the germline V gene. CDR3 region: CASSLGASPYNEQFF.

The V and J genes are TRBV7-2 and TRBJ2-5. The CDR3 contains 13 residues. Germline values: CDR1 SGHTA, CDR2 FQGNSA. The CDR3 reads CASSNPTTETQYF.

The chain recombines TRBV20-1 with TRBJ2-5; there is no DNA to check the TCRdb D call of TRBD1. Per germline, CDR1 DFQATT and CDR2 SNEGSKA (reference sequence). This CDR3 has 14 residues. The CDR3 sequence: CSASGGTGRETQYF.

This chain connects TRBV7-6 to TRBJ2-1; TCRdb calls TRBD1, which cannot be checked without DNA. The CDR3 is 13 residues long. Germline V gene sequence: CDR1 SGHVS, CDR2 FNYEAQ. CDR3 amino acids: CASSPTGTGPQFF.

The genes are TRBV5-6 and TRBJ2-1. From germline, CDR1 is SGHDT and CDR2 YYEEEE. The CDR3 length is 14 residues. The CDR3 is CASSLGGIYNEQFF.

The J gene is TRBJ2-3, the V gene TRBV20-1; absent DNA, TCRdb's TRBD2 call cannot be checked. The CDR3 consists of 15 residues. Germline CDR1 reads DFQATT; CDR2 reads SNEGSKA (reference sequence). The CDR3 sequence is CSARGTSGSTDTQYF.

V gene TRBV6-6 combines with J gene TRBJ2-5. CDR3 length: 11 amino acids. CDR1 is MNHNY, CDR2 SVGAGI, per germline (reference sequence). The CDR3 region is CASSYRETQYF.

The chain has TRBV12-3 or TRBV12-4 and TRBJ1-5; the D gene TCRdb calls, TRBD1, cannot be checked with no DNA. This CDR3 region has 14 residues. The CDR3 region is CATQDGYSNQPQHF.

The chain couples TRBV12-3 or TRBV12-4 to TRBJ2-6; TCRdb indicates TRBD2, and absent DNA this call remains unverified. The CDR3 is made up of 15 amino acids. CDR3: CASSPGGQMANVLTF.

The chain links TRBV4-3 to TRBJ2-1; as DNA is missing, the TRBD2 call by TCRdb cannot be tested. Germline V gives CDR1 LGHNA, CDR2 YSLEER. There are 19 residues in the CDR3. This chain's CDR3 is CASSQRTSGPLLSYNEQFF.

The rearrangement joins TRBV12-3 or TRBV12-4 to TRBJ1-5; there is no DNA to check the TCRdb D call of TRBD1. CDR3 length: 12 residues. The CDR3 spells CASRDNSQPQHF.

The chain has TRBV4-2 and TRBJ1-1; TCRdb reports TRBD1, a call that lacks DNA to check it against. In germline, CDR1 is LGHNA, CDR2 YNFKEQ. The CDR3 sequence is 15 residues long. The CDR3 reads CASSQNRGPGTEAFF.

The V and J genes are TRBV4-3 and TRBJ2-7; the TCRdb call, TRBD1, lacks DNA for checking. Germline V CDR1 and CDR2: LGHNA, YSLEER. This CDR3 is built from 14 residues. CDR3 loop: CASSQRATGYEQYF.

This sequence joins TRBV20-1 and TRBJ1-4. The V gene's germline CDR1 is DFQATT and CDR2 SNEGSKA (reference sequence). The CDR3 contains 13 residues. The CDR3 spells CSASGGDWEKLFF.

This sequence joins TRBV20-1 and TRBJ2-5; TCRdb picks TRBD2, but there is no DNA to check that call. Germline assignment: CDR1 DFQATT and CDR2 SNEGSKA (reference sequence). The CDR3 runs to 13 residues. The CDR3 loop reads CSAASSGQETQYF.

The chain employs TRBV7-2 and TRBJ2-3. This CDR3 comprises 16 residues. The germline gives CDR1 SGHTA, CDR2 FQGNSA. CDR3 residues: CASSLVAPTVTGTQYF.

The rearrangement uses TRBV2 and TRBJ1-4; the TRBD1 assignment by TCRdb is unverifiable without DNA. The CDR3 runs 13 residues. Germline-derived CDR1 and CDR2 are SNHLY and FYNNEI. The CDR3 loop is CASKRQGGEKLFF.

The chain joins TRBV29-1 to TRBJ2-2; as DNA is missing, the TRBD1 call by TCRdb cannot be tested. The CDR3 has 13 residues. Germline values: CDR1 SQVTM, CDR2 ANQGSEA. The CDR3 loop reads CSVAGTITGELFF.